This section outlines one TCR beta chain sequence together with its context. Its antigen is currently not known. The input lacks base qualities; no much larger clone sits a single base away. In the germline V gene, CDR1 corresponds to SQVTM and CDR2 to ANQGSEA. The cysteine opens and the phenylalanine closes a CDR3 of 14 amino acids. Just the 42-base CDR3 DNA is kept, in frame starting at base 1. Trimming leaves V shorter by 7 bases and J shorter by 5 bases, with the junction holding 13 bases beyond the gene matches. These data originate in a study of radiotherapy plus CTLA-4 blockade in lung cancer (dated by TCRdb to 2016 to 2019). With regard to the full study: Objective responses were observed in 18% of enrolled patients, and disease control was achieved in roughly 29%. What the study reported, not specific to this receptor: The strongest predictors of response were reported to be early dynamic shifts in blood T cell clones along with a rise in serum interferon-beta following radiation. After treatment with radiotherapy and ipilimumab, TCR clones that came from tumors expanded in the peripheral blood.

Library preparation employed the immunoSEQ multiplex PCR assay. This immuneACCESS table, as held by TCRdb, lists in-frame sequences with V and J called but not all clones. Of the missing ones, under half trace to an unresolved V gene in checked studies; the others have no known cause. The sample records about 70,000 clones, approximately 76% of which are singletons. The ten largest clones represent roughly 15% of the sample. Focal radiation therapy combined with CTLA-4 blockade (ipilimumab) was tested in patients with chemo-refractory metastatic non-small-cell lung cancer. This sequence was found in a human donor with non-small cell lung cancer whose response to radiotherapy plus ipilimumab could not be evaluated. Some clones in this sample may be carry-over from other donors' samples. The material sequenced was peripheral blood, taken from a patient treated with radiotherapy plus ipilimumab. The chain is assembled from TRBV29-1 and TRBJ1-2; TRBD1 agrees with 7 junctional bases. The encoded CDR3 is CSATGRGGNYGYTF. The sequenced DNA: TGCAGCGCCACTGGGCGAGGGGGCAATTATGGCTACACCTTC.